This is a list of T cell receptor beta chains from one sample in a study of sequential checkpoint blockade in melanoma. Produced via immunoSEQ multiplex PCR; TCRdb's table is partial and in-frame only. Among several thousand clones listed, about 50% were seen once. Sequenced here: CD8+ T cells sorted from blood (inferred from file names), sampled from a patient given nivolumab and ipilimumab in sequence. The receptors originated from a human donor with melanoma. Both conserved end residues are part of each CDR3. A D gene is named only where the DNA matches it firmly. Not all rows give a size; the values are once, few, many and, for expanded clones, a class.

TRBJ2-7	TRBD1	NA	15	TRBV5-5	CASSEHRGVSYEQYF	TGTGCCAGCAGCGAACACAGGGGGGTCTCCTACGAGCAGTACTTC
TRBJ2-7	TRBD2	NA	13	TRBV10-3	CRPEGGRGHVQYF	TGTCGCCCGGAAGGCGGGAGGGGGCATGTGCAGTACTTC
TRBJ2-7	TRBD1	NA	14	TRBV9	CASSEGGEAYEQYF	TGTGCCAGCAGTGAAGGGGGCGAGGCTTACGAGCAGTACTTC
TRBJ1-5	TRBD1	few	15	TRBV7-2	CASSLGDRGRQPQHF	TGTGCCAGCAGCTTGGGAGACAGGGGACGTCAGCCCCAGCATTTT
TRBJ2-2	TRBD1	once	14	TRBV19	CASRGQGFTGELFF	TGTGCCAGTAGAGGACAGGGGTTTACCGGGGAGCTGTTTTTT
TRBJ2-4	NA	NA	17	TRBV4-2	CASSQDFAGLAKNIQYF	TGTGCCAGCAGCCAAGATTTTGCGGGGCTAGCCAAAAACATTCAGTACTTC
TRBJ2-5	TRBD1	NA	14	TRBV10-3	CATLPGQGFETQYF	TGTGCCACTTTACCGGGACAGGGTTTTGAGACCCAGTACTTC
TRBJ2-7	TRBD1	NA	13	TRBV7-2	CASSEGQVYEQYF	TGTGCCAGCAGCGAGGGACAGGTTTACGAGCAGTACTTC
TRBJ2-4	NA	NA	15	TRBV7-2	CASSLGAGTKNIQYF	TGTGCCAGCAGCTTAGGCGCGGGCACCAAAAACATTCAGTACTTC
TRBJ2-7	TRBD2	NA	13	TRBV29-1	CSVGLAGVYEQYF	TGCAGCGTCGGACTAGCGGGAGTCTACGAGCAGTACTTC
TRBJ2-5	TRBD2	NA	16	TRBV13	CASSTTGLAAQETQYF	TGTGCCAGCAGTACAACGGGACTAGCGGCTCAAGAGACCCAGTACTTC
TRBJ1-5	TRBD1	NA	15	TRBV27	CASRRTGISNQPQHF	TGTGCCAGCAGGCGGACAGGGATCAGCAATCAGCCCCAGCATTTT
TRBJ1-1	TRBD1	NA	17	TRBV27	CASSSPGAGGRNTEAFF	TGTGCCAGCAGCTCCCCCGGGGCAGGGGGCAGGAACACTGAAGCTTTCTTT
TRBJ2-7	TRBD2	once	12	TRBV13	CASSLAGGEQYF	TGTGCCAGCAGCTTAGCGGGAGGCGAGCAGTACTTC
TRBJ2-7	TRBD2	NA	16	TRBV27	CASSLTLAGVFYEQYF	TGTGCCAGCAGTTTGACCCTAGCGGGAGTCTTCTACGAGCAGTACTTC
TRBJ2-7	NA	few	14	TRBV27	CASSQSEGVYEQYF	TGTGCCAGCAGTCAGTCCGAGGGGGTCTACGAGCAGTACTTC
TRBJ2-7	TRBD1	NA	14	TRBV5-3	CARSLLGQGYEQYF	TGTGCCAGAAGCTTGCTGGGACAGGGCTACGAGCAGTACTTC
TRBJ2-7	TRBD2	few	15	TRBV6-1	CASSEDLAGAYEQYF	TGTGCCAGCAGTGAAGATCTAGCGGGAGCCTACGAGCAGTACTTC
TRBJ2-7	NA	NA	14	TRBV5-6	CASSLGQSSYEQYF	TGTGCCAGCAGCTTAGGACAGAGCTCCTACGAGCAGTACTTC
TRBJ1-6	NA	NA	16	TRBV27	CASTPPGGGKNSPLHF	TGTGCCAGCACCCCACCCGGGGGGGGCAAGAATTCACCCCTCCACTTT
TRBJ2-7	TRBD2	NA	16	TRBV28	CASSLMVREGSYEQYF	TGTGCCAGCAGTTTAATGGTCAGGGAGGGTTCCTACGAGCAGTACTTC
TRBJ1-2	TRBD1	NA	13	TRBV5-6	CASSLGGTDGYTF	TGTGCCAGCAGCTTAGGGGGCACGGATGGCTACACCTTC